The clone carrying this TCR beta chain has ten or more counts. MiXCR was run by TCRdb on the RT-PCR reads, yielding one entry per CDR3 protein. In the table there are 650,000 to 800,000 distinct CDR3 sequences, 12% to 15% of which are singletons. In germline, CDR1 is MNHNY, CDR2 SVGAGI (reference sequence). The CDR3 extends over 14 amino acids. The J segment lost 2 bases and the V segment lost 6 bases, leaving 5 bases of the junction unmatched. The source material was memory CD4+ T cells from blood. V usage is TRBV6-6 and J usage is TRBJ2-7; 9 bases fit TRBD1. The sequence was obtained from a female donor in good health, serving as a healthy control. The CDR3 reads CASSQGQGTYEQYF. DNA of the CDR3: TGTGCCAGCAGCCAGGGACAGGGTACCTACGAGCAGTACTTC.